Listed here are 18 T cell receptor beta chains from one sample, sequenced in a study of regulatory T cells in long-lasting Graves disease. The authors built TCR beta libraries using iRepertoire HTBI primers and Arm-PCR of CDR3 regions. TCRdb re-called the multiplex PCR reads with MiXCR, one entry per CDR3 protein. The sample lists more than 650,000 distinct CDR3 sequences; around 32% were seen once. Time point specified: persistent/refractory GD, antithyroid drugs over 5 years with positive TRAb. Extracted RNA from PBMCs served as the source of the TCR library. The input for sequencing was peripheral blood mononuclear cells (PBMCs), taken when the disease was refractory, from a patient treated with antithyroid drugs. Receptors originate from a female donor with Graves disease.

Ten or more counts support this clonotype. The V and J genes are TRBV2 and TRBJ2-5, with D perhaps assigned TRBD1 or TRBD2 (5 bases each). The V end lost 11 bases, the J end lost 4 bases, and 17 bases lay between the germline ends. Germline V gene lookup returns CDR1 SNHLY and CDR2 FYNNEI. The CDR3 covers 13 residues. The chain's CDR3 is CAAGPGGRETQYF. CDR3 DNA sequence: TGTGCCGCTGGACCTGGGGGAAGAGAGACCCAGTACTTC.

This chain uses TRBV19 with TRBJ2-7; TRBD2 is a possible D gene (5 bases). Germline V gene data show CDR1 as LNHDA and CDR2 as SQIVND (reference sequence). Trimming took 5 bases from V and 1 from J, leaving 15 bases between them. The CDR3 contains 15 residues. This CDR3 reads CASSLSARLSYEQYF. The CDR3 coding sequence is TGTGCCAGTAGTCTCTCAGCCCGACTATCCTACGAGCAGTACTTC. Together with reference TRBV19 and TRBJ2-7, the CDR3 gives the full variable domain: DGGITQSPKYLFRKEGQNVTLSCEQNLNHDAMYWYRQDPGQGLRLIYYSQIVNDFQKGDIAEGYSVSREKKESFPLTVTSAQKNPTAFYLCASSLSARLSYEQYFGPGTRLTVT.

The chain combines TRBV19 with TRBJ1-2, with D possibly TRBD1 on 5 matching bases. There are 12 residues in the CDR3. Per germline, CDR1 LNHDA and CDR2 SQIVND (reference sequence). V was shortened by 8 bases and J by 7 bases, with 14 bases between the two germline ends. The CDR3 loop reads CASGALKLGYTF. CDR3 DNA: TGTGCCAGTGGGGCCTTAAAGCTTGGCTACACCTTC.

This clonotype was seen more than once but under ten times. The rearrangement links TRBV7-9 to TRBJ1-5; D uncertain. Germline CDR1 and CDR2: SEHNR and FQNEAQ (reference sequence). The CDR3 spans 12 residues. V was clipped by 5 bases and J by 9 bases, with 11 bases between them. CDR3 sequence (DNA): TGTGCCAGCAGCCCCGATAGTTGGCCCCAGCATTTT. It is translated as CASSPDSWPQHF.

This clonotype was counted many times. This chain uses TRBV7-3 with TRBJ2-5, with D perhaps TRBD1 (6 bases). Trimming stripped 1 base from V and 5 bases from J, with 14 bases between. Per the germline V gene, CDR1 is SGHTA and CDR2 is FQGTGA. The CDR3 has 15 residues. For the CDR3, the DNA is TGTGCCAGCAGCTTAATGGGTTACAGGGAGGAGACCCAGTACTTC. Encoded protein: CASSLMGYREETQYF.

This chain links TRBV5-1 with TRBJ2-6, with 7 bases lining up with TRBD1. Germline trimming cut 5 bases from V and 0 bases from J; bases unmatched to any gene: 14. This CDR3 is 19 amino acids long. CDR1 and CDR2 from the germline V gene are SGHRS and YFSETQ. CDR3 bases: TGCGCCAGCAGTTTTAGCTCCCGGGACAGCCGCTCTGGGGCCAACGTCCTGACTTTC. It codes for CASSFSSRDSRSGANVLTF.

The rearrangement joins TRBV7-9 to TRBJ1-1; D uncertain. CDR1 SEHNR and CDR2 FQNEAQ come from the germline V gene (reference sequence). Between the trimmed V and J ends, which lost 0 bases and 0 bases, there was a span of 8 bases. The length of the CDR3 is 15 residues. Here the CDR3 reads CASSLAQELNTEAFF. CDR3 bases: TGTGCCAGCAGCTTAGCGCAGGAATTGAACACTGAAGCTTTCTTT.

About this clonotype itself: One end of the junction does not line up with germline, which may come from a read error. CDR3 region: CASSPAFYEQCF. CDR3 bases: TGTGCCAGCAGCCCTGCGTTCTACGAGCAGTGCTTC. The J gene is TRBJ2-7, the V gene TRBV11-1; D is ambiguous. Germline V gene lookup returns CDR1 SGHAT and CDR2 FQDESV (reference sequence). This CDR3 is 12 amino acids long. Using reference TRBV11-1 and TRBJ2-7 for the parts outside the CDR3, the full variable domain is EAEVAQSPRYKITEKSQAVAFWCDPISGHATLYWYRQILGQGPELLVQFQDESVVDDSQLPKDRFSAERLKGVDSTLKIQPAELGDSAMYLCASSPAFYEQCFGPGTRLTVT.

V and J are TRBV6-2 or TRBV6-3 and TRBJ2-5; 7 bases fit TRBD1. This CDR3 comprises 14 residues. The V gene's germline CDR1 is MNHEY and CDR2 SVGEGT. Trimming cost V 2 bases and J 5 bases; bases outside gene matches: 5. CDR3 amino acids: CASSYDGRGETQYF. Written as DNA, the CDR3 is TGTGCCAGCAGTTACGATGGCAGGGGGGAGACCCAGTACTTC.

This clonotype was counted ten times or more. For the CDR3, the DNA is TGTGCCAGGGTAGAACGGACGAACACTGAAGCTTTCTTT. The encoded protein is CARVERTNTEAFF. This chain connects TRBV2 to TRBJ1-1; D remains ambiguous. Germline V gene data show CDR1 as SNHLY and CDR2 as FYNNEI. The CDR3 is made up of 13 amino acids. Trimming left V 9 bases short and J 1 base short, with 12 bases between.

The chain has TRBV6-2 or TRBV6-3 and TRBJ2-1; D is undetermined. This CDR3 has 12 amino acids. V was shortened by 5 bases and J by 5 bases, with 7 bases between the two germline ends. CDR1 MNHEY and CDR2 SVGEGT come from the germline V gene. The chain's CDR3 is CASSGNHNEQFF. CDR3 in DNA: TGTGCCAGCAGTGGGAACCACAATGAGCAGTTCTTC.

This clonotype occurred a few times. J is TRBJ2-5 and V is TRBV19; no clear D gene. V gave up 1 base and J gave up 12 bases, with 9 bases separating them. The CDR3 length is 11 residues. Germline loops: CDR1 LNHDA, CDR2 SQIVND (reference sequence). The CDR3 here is CASSIGPSKYF. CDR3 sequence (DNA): TGTGCCAGTAGTATAGGCCCGAGCAAGTACTTC.

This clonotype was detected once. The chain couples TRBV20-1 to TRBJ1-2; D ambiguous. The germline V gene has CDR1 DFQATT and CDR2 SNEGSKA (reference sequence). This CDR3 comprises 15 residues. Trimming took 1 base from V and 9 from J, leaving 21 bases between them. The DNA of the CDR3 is TGCAGTGCTAGAGGACCAACGAGTCGGGAACCCCGCTACACCTTC. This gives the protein CSARGPTSREPRYTF.

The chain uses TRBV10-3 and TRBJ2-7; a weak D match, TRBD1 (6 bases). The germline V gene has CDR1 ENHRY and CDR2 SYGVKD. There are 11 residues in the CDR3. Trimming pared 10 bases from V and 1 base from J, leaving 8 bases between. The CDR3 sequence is CATGQSYEQYF. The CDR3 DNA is TGTGCCACCGGACAGTCCTACGAGCAGTACTTC.

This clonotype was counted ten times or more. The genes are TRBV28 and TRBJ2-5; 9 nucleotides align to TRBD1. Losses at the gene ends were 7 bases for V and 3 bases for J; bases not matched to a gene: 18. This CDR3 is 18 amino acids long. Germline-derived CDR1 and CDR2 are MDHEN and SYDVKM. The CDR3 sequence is CASTLDRDRVFGKETQYF. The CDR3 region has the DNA TGTGCCAGCACCCTTGACCGGGACAGGGTATTTGGAAAAGAGACCCAGTACTTC.

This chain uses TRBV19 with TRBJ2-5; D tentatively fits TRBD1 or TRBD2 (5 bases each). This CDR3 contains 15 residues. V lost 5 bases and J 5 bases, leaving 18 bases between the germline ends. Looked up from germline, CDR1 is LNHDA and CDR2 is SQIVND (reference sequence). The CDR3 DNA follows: TGTGCCAGTAGTTCCAGGGAGTTGAGACATGAGACCCAGTACTTC. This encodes CASSSRELRHETQYF.

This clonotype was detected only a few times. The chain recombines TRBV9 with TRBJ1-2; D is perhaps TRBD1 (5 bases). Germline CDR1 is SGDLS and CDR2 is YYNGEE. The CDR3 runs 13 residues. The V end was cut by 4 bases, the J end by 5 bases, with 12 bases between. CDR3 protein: CASSPGAGYGYTF. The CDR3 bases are TGTGCCAGCAGCCCCGGAGCAGGGTATGGCTACACCTTC.

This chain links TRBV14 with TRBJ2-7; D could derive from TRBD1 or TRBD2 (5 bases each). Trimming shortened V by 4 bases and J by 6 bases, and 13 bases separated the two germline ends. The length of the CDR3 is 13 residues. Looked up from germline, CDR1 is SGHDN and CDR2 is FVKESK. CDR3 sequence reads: CASSPQRGGEQYF. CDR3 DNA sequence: TGTGCCAGCAGCCCGCAGAGGGGCGGCGAGCAGTACTTC. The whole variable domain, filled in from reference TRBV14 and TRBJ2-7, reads EAGVTQFPSHSVIEKGQTVTLRCDPISGHDNLYWYRRVMGKEIKFLLHFVKESKQDESGMPNNRFLAERTGGTYSTLKVQPAELEDSGVYFCASSPQRGGEQYFGPGTRLTVT.